This TCR beta chain was observed in a study of cytomegalovirus exposure and HLA in healthy donors. General study findings and limits: TCR clusters originating in the first cohort tended to co-occur in the approximately 120 validation repertoires, according to a later analysis.

TCRdb's table, derived via immunoSEQ multiplex PCR, lists solely in-frame clones and lacks some. The data hold over 200,000 clones, with about 86% observed a single time. CDR3 length: 16 residues. Looked up from germline, CDR1 is KGHSH and CDR2 is LQKENI. Unmatched junction bases numbered 6, after V lost 2 bases and J lost 4 bases. On this clone: The antigen is unknown.

The J gene is TRBJ1-3, the V gene TRBV18; 9 bases are a match to TRBD1. This TCR came from a woman between 18 and 30 years old in good health and CMV-seronegative. Sample: PBMCs. The CDR3 spells CASSPGTGGNGNTIYF. CDR3 nucleotide sequence: TGTGCCAGCTCACCAGGCACAGGGGGCAACGGAAACACCATATATTTT.